This is a list of T cell receptor beta chains from one sample in a study of technical replicates of blood from several donors. Sequenced by immunoSEQ multiplex PCR; TCRdb stores in-frame clones only, minus some. This table holds roughly 76,000 clones, 91% found once. Sequencing was done on a sample of T cells isolated from PBMCs. These receptors all stem from a human donor in good health. Some clones in this sample may be carry-over from other donors' samples. CDR3s include the opening cysteine and the closing phenylalanine or tryptophan. D genes are given only for firm matches. The size field is filled for only some rows; it gives once, few, many or a size class.

d_gene	v_gene	j_gene	abundance	CDR3aa	CDR3nt
.	TRBV6-5	TRBJ2-3	.	CASRRRLGTDTQYF	TGTGCCAGCAGGCGAAGACTAGGCACAGATACGCAGTATTTT
TRBD2	TRBV19	TRBJ2-7	.	CASSMTSGSYEQYF	TGTGCCAGTAGTATGACTAGCGGGAGTTACGAGCAGTACTTC
TRBD2	TRBV15	TRBJ2-5	.	CATSRYRTSEETQYF	TGTGCCACCAGCAGATACCGGACTAGCGAGGAGACCCAGTACTTC
.	TRBV6-1	TRBJ2-7	.	CASTAGDRAYEQYF	TGTGCCAGCACAGCCGGGGATAGAGCCTACGAGCAGTACTTC
TRBD1	TRBV19	TRBJ2-7	.	CASSIAGTGTYEQYF	TGTGCCAGTAGTATAGCCGGGACAGGAACCTACGAGCAGTACTTC
.	TRBV28	TRBJ2-1	.	CASSLGREVNEQFF	TGTGCCAGCAGTTTAGGTAGAGAGGTGAATGAGCAGTTCTTC
.	TRBV4-3	TRBJ2-7	.	CASSQDFSPAGHYEQYF	TGCGCCAGCAGCCAAGATTTTTCCCCCGCCGGACACTACGAGCAGTACTTC
TRBD1	TRBV10-3	TRBJ1-2	.	CAIREAPGGANYGYTF	TGTGCCATCAGAGAAGCCCCAGGGGGAGCTAACTATGGCTACACCTTC
.	TRBV27	TRBJ1-5	.	CASSPLRPQHF	TGTGCCAGCAGTCCACTAAGGCCCCAGCATTTT
.	TRBV7-9	TRBJ1-1	.	CASSLGGRASLNTEAFF	TGTGCCAGCAGCTTAGGGGGCAGGGCATCCTTAAACACTGAAGCTTTCTTT
TRBD1	TRBV7-3	TRBJ2-7	.	CASSSTGQGLYEQYF	TGTGCCAGCAGCTCCACCGGACAGGGGTTATACGAGCAGTACTTC
.	TRBV11-3	TRBJ2-1	.	CASSRGTAQRDNEQFF	TGTGCCAGCAGCCGCGGGACAGCCCAAAGGGACAATGAGCAGTTCTTC
TRBD2	TRBV27	TRBJ2-7	once	CASSFGSGTSGYEQYF	TGTGCCAGCAGTTTCGGATCCGGGACTAGCGGTTACGAGCAGTACTTC
TRBD1	TRBV9	TRBJ2-1	.	CASSSPRDRGGNEQFF	TGTGCCAGCAGCAGCCCGCGGGACAGGGGAGGGAATGAGCAGTTCTTC
TRBD2	TRBV9	TRBJ2-7	.	CASSVGTSGLYEQYF	TGTGCCAGCAGCGTAGGGACTAGCGGGCTCTACGAGCAGTACTTC
TRBD1	TRBV29-1	TRBJ2-3	.	CSVGQGASTDTQYF	TGCAGCGTGGGACAGGGGGCTAGCACAGATACGCAGTATTTT
TRBD1	TRBV25-1	TRBJ2-7	.	CASSRQGFLEQYF	TGTGCCAGCAGTCGACAGGGGTTTTTGGAGCAGTACTTC
.	TRBV7-9	TRBJ2-3	.	CASSPETYTQYF	TGTGCCAGCAGCCCCGAGACTTATACGCAGTATTTT
TRBD2	TRBV5-5	TRBJ2-1	.	CASIGLAGGGEQFF	TGTGCCAGCATCGGCTTAGCGGGAGGAGGTGAGCAGTTCTTC
TRBD2	TRBV5-1	TRBJ2-1	.	CASSQGLATRSYNEQFF	TGCGCCAGCAGCCAGGGACTAGCGACCCGCTCCTACAATGAGCAGTTCTTC
.	TRBV7-7	TRBJ2-2	once	CASSTTGSGTGELFF	TGTGCCAGCAGCACCACAGGGTCGGGGACCGGGGAGCTGTTTTTT
.	TRBV5-1	TRBJ1-4	.	CASSPAFGRGTNEKLFF	TGCGCCAGCAGTCCCGCCTTTGGACGAGGGACTAATGAAAAACTGTTTTTT
TRBD2	TRBV10-3	TRBJ2-7	.	CAIRDRLADGYEQYF	TGTGCCATCAGGGACAGACTAGCGGATGGCTACGAGCAGTACTTC
.	TRBV5-5	TRBJ2-1	.	CASSLVQGSEQFF	TGTGCCAGCAGCTTGGTTCAGGGGAGTGAGCAGTTCTTC
.	TRBV27	TRBJ1-5	once	CASSLTVSNQPQHF	TGTGCCAGCAGTTTGACAGTTAGCAATCAGCCCCAGCATTTT
.	TRBV2	TRBJ2-7	.	CASTEGSYYEQYF	TGTGCCAGCACCGAGGGCTCCTACTACGAGCAGTACTTC
TRBD1	TRBV28	TRBJ2-7	.	CASRQTGSPYEQYF	TGTGCCAGCAGGCAGACAGGGTCCCCCTACGAGCAGTACTTC
.	TRBV27	TRBJ1-1	.	CASSLRQKNTEAFF	TGTGCCAGCAGTTTGAGGCAGAAGAACACTGAAGCTTTCTTT
.	TRBV27	TRBJ2-1	.	CASRPGLLLGSYNEQFF	TGTGCCAGCAGGCCGGGACTCCTTCTGGGCTCCTACAATGAGCAGTTCTTC
.	TRBV4-1	TRBJ2-1	.	CASSQAPRGAYNEQFF	TGCGCCAGCAGCCAAGCACCGCGGGGAGCCTACAATGAGCAGTTCTTC
TRBD2	TRBV28	TRBJ2-1	.	CASSPPGAGGGRNEQFF	TGTGCCAGCAGTCCTCCAGGAGCGGGAGGGGGGAGAAATGAGCAGTTCTTC
.	TRBV6-4	TRBJ1-5	.	CASSASPYSPQHF	TGTGCCAGCAGTGCGTCCCCCTACTCCCCCCAGCATTTT
.	TRBV29-1	TRBJ2-7	.	CSVLLGAPSYEQYF	TGCAGCGTTCTCCTTGGTGCTCCCAGCTACGAGCAGTACTTC
TRBD1	TRBV5-1	TRBJ2-2	.	CASSLATGDTGELFF	TGCGCCAGCAGCTTGGCGACAGGGGACACCGGGGAGCTGTTTTTT
TRBD2	TRBV6-5	TRBJ2-1	once	CASSSPGEGYNEQFF	TGTGCCAGCAGTTCACCCGGGGAGGGGTACAATGAGCAGTTCTTC
.	TRBV7-9	TRBJ1-1	few	CASSLGLHTEAFF	TGTGCCAGCAGCTTGGGACTGCACACTGAAGCTTTCTTT
TRBD2	TRBV12-5	TRBJ2-5	once	CASGPIAGGAETQYF	TGTGCTAGTGGCCCAATAGCGGGAGGGGCGGAGACCCAGTACTTC
.	TRBV6-1	TRBJ1-5	.	CASSEGQGGQPQHF	TGTGCCAGCAGTGAAGGGCAGGGCGGCCAGCCCCAGCATTTT
.	TRBV6-1	TRBJ2-7	.	CASSERSSSYEQYF	TGTGCCAGCAGTGAAAGATCCAGCTCCTACGAGCAGTACTTC
.	TRBV30	TRBJ1-1	.	CAWSVVPNGEAFF	TGTGCCTGGAGTGTTGTACCCAACGGTGAAGCTTTCTTT
TRBD2	TRBV29-1	TRBJ2-3	.	CSFTPLAGASTDTQYF	TGCAGTTTCACCCCGCTAGCGGGAGCTAGCACAGATACGCAGTATTTT
TRBD1	TRBV6-1	TRBJ2-7	.	CASSEPGQGVYEQYF	TGTGCCAGCAGTGAACCGGGACAGGGAGTCTACGAGCAGTACTTC
.	TRBV27	TRBJ2-5	once	CASSFNGRVETQYF	TGTGCCAGCAGTTTTAACGGGAGAGTTGAGACCCAGTACTTC
.	TRBV28	TRBJ1-2	.	CASSFRQGSNYGYTF	TGTGCCAGCAGTTTCCGGCAGGGAAGTAACTATGGCTACACCTTC
TRBD1	TRBV4-1	TRBJ2-1	.	CASGDRSSYNEQFF	TGCGCCAGCGGGGACAGAAGCTCCTACAATGAGCAGTTCTTC
TRBD1	TRBV5-4	TRBJ2-7	.	CASSSGQLPQQYF	TGTGCCAGCAGCTCGGGACAGCTACCTCAGCAGTACTTC
.	TRBV9	TRBJ2-7	.	CASSEFGSHEQYF	TGTGCCAGCAGCGAGTTCGGTTCCCACGAGCAGTACTTC
TRBD2	TRBV28	TRBJ2-1	.	CASTLWLAGDSEQFF	TGTGCCAGCACTCTATGGCTAGCGGGAGATTCTGAGCAGTTCTTC
TRBD2	TRBV4-2	TRBJ2-7	.	CASSQAILAGRYEQYF	TGTGCCAGCAGCCAAGCTATCCTAGCGGGAAGGTACGAGCAGTACTTC